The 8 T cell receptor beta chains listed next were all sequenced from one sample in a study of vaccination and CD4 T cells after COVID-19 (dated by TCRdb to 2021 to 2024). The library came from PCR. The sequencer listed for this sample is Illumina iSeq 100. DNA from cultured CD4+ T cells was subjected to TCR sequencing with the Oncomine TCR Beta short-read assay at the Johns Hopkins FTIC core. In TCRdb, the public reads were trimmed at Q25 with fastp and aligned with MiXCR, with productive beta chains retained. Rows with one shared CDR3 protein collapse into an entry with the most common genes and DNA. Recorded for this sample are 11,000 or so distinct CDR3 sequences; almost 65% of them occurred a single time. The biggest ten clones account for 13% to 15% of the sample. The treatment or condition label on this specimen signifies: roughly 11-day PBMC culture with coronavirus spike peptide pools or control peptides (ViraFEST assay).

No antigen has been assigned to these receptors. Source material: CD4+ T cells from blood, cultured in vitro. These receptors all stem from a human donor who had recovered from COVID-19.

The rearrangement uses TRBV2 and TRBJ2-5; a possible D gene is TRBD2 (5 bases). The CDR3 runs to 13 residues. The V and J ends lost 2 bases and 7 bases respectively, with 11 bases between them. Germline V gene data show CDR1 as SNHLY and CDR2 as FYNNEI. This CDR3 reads CASSERDGGTQYF. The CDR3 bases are TGTGCCAGCAGTGAACGAGATGGAGGGACCCAGTACTTC.

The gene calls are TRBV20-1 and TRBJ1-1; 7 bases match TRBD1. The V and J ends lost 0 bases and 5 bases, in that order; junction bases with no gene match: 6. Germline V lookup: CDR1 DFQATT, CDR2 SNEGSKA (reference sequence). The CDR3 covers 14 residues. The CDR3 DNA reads TGCAGTGCTAGAGACCCAGGGGGAGGGACTGAAGCTTTCTTT. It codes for CSARDPGGGTEAFF.

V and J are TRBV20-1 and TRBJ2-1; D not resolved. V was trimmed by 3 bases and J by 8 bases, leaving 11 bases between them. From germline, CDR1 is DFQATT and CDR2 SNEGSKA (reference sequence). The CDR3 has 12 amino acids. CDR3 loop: CSASSDFDEQFF. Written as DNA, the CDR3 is TGCAGTGCTAGTTCAGATTTTGATGAGCAGTTCTTC.

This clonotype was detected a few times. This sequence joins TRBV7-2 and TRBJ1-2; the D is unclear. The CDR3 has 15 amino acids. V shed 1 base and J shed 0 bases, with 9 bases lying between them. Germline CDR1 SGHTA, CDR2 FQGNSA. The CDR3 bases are TGTGCCAGCAGCTTAGGTCGGGGATCTAACTATGGCTACACCTTC. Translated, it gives CASSLGRGSNYGYTF.

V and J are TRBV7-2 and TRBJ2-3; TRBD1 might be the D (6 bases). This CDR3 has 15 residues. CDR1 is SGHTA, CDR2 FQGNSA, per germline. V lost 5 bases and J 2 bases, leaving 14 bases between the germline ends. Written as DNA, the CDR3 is TGTGCCAGCAGCGGTAGGACAGCCCTCACAGATACGCAGTATTTT. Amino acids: CASSGRTALTDTQYF. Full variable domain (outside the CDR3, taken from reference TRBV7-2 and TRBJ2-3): GAGVSQSPSNKVTEKGKDVELRCDPISGHTALYWYRQSLGQGLEFLIYFQGNSAPDKSGLPSDRFSAERTGGSVSTLTIQRTQQEDSAVYLCASSGRTALTDTQYFGPGTRLTVL.

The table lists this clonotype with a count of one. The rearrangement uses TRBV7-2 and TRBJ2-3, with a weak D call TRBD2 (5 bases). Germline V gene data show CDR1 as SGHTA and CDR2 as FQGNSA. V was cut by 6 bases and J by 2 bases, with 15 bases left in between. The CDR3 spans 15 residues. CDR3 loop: CASRGLRGYTDTQYF. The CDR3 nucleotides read TGTGCCAGCAGGGGCCTCCGGGGATACACAGATACGCAGTATTTT.

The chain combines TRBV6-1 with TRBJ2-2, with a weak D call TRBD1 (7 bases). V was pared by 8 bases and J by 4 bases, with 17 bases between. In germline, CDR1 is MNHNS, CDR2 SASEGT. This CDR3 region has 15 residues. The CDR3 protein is CASQGGTARTGELFF. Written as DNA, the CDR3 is TGTGCCAGCCAAGGCGGGACAGCGCGCACCGGGGAGCTGTTTTTT.

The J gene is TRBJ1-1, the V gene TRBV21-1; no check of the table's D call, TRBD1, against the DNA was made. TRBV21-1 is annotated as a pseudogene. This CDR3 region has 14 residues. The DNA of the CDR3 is TGTGCCAGCATCTTGGACAGAATTAAGACTGAAGCTTTCTTT. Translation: CASILDRIKTEAFF.